The 22 T cell receptor beta chains presented below share a single source sample, sequenced in a study of regulatory T cells in long-lasting Graves disease. Researchers made TCR beta libraries by using iRepertoire HTBI primers and running Arm-PCR on CDR3 regions. TCRdb reprocessed the multiplex PCR reads with MiXCR, giving one entry per CDR3 protein. The sample includes more than 300,000 distinct CDR3 sequences, around 15% seen only once; the top ten take around a fifth. The time point was: newly diagnosed GD, antithyroid drugs for less than 3 months. Making the TCR library involved RNA that had been extracted from PBMCs. The source material was peripheral blood mononuclear cells (PBMCs), sampled at new diagnosis, from a patient treated with antithyroid drugs. All receptors come from a female donor with Graves disease.

This clonotype came up many times. V gene TRBV9 combines with J gene TRBJ1-2; 7 bases are a match to TRBD1. This CDR3 is 15 amino acids long. The V and J ends lost 4 bases and 5 bases, in that order; junction bases with no gene match: 11. CDR1 and CDR2 from the germline V gene are SGDLS and YYNGEE. DNA of the CDR3: TGTGCCAGCAGCACGTCAGGGGGGTATAATTATGGCTACACCTTC. It is translated as CASSTSGGYNYGYTF.

This clonotype has only a few counts. The CDR3 protein is CASSSGGVMNTEAFF. The CDR3 region has the DNA TGTGCCAGCAGCTCCGGCGGGGTTATGAACACTGAAGCTTTCTTT. The chain is built from TRBV11-2 and TRBJ1-1; no firm D call. With 4 bases removed from V and 0 bases from J, the gap between germline ends came to 12 bases. The length of the CDR3 is 15 residues. Germline assignment: CDR1 SGHAT and CDR2 FQNNGV.

The table lists this clonotype with many counts. The V gene is TRBV10-2, the J gene TRBJ1-2; TRBD1 matches 9 bases. The CDR3 totals 13 residues. The germline CDR1 and CDR2 sequences are WSHSY and SAAADI. The J segment lost 1 base and the V segment lost 9 bases, leaving 3 bases of the junction unmatched. CDR3 loop: CASGTGLNYGYTF. The CDR3 DNA reads as TGCGCCAGTGGGACAGGGCTTAACTATGGCTACACCTTC.

This clonotype was seen ten or more times. The chain couples TRBV27 to TRBJ2-3; 16 nucleotides agree with TRBD2. J was trimmed by 10 bases and V by 3 bases; bases with no gene match: 10. There are 17 residues in the CDR3. Germline values: CDR1 MNHEY, CDR2 SMNVEV (reference sequence). In nucleotides, the CDR3 is TGTGCCAGCAGTTTCACCGGGACTAGCGGGGGGGCGGGCGCGCAGTATTTT. It translates to CASSFTGTSGGAGAQYF.

The V and J genes are TRBV29-1 and TRBJ2-6; D might be TRBD1 (5 bases). Looked up from germline, CDR1 is SQVTM and CDR2 is ANQGSEA. The ends were cut back, 5 bases at V and 3 bases at J, with 14 bases in the middle. The CDR3 has 15 amino acids. The chain's CDR3 is CSVPDSAVGANVLTF. Written as DNA, the CDR3 is TGCAGCGTTCCAGACAGTGCCGTTGGGGCCAACGTCCTGACTTTC.

This chain uses TRBV27 with TRBJ1-5; possibly TRBD1 for D (5 bases). CDR1 and CDR2 (germline): MNHEY, SMNVEV (reference sequence). This CDR3 has 15 residues. V lost 4 bases and J 1 base, leaving 11 bases between the germline ends. The CDR3 region is CASSSGTLSNQPQHF. The CDR3 DNA is TGTGCCAGCAGTTCCGGGACCCTCAGCAATCAGCCCCAGCATTTT.

The sample holds a few counts of this clonotype. This rearrangement joins TRBV29-1 to TRBJ2-2; D might be TRBD1 or TRBD2, each matching 6 bases. Germline CDR1 and CDR2: SQVTM and ANQGSEA. The V and J ends lost 7 bases and 4 bases respectively, with 16 bases between them. This CDR3 has 14 residues. CDR3 sequence (DNA): TGCAGCGGGAGGGCCAGGGGAATCACCGGGGAGCTGTTTTTT. Translated, it gives CSGRARGITGELFF.

The rearrangement uses TRBV7-9 and TRBJ1-2; D remains unclear. Between the trimmed V and J ends, which lost 5 bases and 8 bases, there was a span of 18 bases. The CDR3 covers 14 residues. The germline CDR1 and CDR2 sequences are SEHNR and FQNEAQ (reference sequence). CDR3 nucleotides: TGTGCCAGCAGCCTCCCCGGGGTAGGGCGAGGCTACACCTTC. It encodes CASSLPGVGRGYTF.

This clonotype was recorded many times. The DNA for the CDR3 is TGTGCCAGCAGTATCACACTACGGGAGGGCCCTTGGGAGGCCAAAAACATTCAGTACTTC. It encodes CASSITLREGPWEAKNIQYF. The chain is built from TRBV28 and TRBJ2-4, with 8 bases matching TRBD2. Germline V gene lookup returns CDR1 MDHEN and CDR2 SYDVKM. This CDR3 is built from 20 residues. V trimming: 5 bases; J trimming: 1 base; junction bases outside the gene matches: 19.

This clonotype appeared many times. This chain uses TRBV6-1 with TRBJ1-1, with D possibly being TRBD1 (5 bases). The CDR3 has 17 amino acids. Per the germline V gene, CDR1 is MNHNS and CDR2 is SASEGT. V lost 1 base to trimming and J lost 1 base, with 16 bases between them. The CDR3 DNA reads as TGTGCCAGCAGTGAAGATTACCTCGGGGGGGGGAACACTGAAGCTTTCTTT. Protein: CASSEDYLGGGNTEAFF.

The V and J genes are TRBV6-2 or TRBV6-3 and TRBJ1-6; TRBD1 matches at 7 bases. The CDR3 covers 16 residues. With 8 bases clipped from V and 4 bases from J, the junction kept 11 bases outside the gene matches. The V gene's germline CDR1 is MNHEY and CDR2 SVGEGT. The CDR3 is CASGTAPTRYNSPLHF. The CDR3 DNA sequence: TGTGCCAGCGGGACAGCTCCAACCCGATATAATTCACCCCTCCACTTT.

Remarks on this clonotype: Possible read error: a much larger clone is one base away. The gene calls are TRBV6-2 or TRBV6-3 and TRBJ2-7; D ambiguous. With 5 bases removed from V and 2 bases from J, the gap between germline ends came to 19 bases. CDR1 and CDR2 from the germline V gene are MNHEY and SVGEGT. This CDR3 contains 16 residues. CDR3 bases: TGTGCCAGCAGTGAACCCTCTACCGGCGGCCCCTACGAGCAGTACTTC. Translated, it gives CASSEPSTGGPYEQYF.

This clonotype appeared many times. The chain joins TRBV4-1 to TRBJ1-4, with a weak D call TRBD1 (5 bases). CDR1 and CDR2 from the germline V gene are MGHRA and YSYEKL. The CDR3 has 14 amino acids. With 2 bases removed from V and 4 bases from J, the gap between germline ends came to 8 bases. The CDR3 spells CASSQSGGNEKLFF. The CDR3 DNA reads TGCGCCAGCAGCCAATCGGGGGGTAATGAAAAACTGTTTTTT.

Many counts were recorded for this clonotype. The chain couples TRBV9 to TRBJ1-3; D is unclear. V lost 0 bases and J lost 0, with 7 bases in between. CDR3 length: 15 amino acids. CDR1 and CDR2 (germline): SGDLS, YYNGEE. The CDR3 DNA is TGTGCCAGCAGCGTAGAGTGGAACTCTGGAAACACCATATATTTT. This codes for CASSVEWNSGNTIYF.

This clonotype was detected ten times or more. This rearrangement joins TRBV7-9 to TRBJ2-5; D not certain. The CDR3 has 15 amino acids. V lost 5 bases and J 1 base, leaving 14 bases between the germline ends. CDR1 SEHNR and CDR2 FQNEAQ come from the germline V gene (reference sequence). CDR3 amino acids: CASSPDLGPQETQYF. CDR3 sequence (DNA): TGTGCCAGCAGCCCAGACCTAGGGCCCCAAGAGACCCAGTACTTC.

The chain has TRBV27 and TRBJ2-1; 8 bases are a match to TRBD1. The J call is uncertain, as TRBJ2-5 better fits the DNA end. Germline-derived CDR1 and CDR2 are MNHEY and SMNVEV (reference sequence). This CDR3 has 15 residues. CDR3 in DNA: TGTGCCAGCAGTCGCCAGGGGGCGAGCTGGGAGACCCAGTACTTC. This encodes CASSRQGASWETQYF.

This rearrangement joins TRBV12-3 or TRBV12-4 to TRBJ1-2; D gene uncertain. Trimming removed 3 bases at V and 3 bases at J, with 14 bases between. CDR3 length equals 15 residues. CDR3 residues: CASSLKFGPYYGYTF. The CDR3 region has the DNA TGTGCCAGCAGTTTGAAATTCGGGCCGTACTATGGCTACACCTTC.

About this clonotype itself: A far larger clone is just one base off, so this is likely a read error. V gene TRBV11-2 combines with J gene TRBJ2-7; D is perhaps TRBD2 (6 bases). The CDR3 is made up of 15 amino acids. Germline V gives CDR1 SGHAT, CDR2 FQNNGV. V shed 4 bases and J shed 7 bases, with 20 bases lying between them. The CDR3 spells CASSSPTRTYNEQYF. CDR3 sequence (DNA): TGTGCCAGCAGCTCGCCGACTAGAACCTACAATGAGCAGTACTTC.

This clonotype has a count of ten or more. V and J are TRBV28 and TRBJ2-1, with D possibly being TRBD1 (5 bases). The V gene's germline CDR1 is MDHEN and CDR2 SYDVKM. The CDR3 runs to 14 residues. Trimming left V 4 bases short and J 0 bases short, with 7 bases between. The CDR3 is CASSSTVSYNEQFF. DNA of the CDR3: TGTGCCAGCAGTTCGACAGTCTCCTACAATGAGCAGTTCTTC.

The V call is TRBV4-1, the J call TRBJ1-5; 7 bases are a match to TRBD1. CDR1 and CDR2 from the germline V gene are MGHRA and YSYEKL. The CDR3 is 16 amino acids. Losses at the gene ends were 1 base for V and 0 bases for J; bases not matched to a gene: 3. CDR3 coding DNA: TGCGCCAGCAGCCAAGTATCAGGGGGTAGCAATCAGCCCCAGCATTTT. Translating it yields CASSQVSGGSNQPQHF.

The chain links TRBV12-3 or TRBV12-4 to TRBJ1-1, with D possibly being TRBD1 (6 bases). Trimming took off 6 bases at V and 6 bases at J, with 17 bases between the two ends. This CDR3 comprises 14 residues. The CDR3 reads CASSRGGGRAEAFF. CDR3 coding DNA: TGTGCCAGCAGCCGGGGAGGGGGTCGGGCTGAAGCTTTCTTT.

This clonotype was counted at least ten times. The chain combines TRBV27 with TRBJ2-5; D is ambiguous. The germline V gene has CDR1 MNHEY and CDR2 SMNVEV (reference sequence). The CDR3 loop spans 14 amino acids. The V end lost 4 bases, the J end lost 2 bases, and 11 bases lay between the germline ends. This chain's CDR3 is CASSWAGDQETQYF. Written as DNA, the CDR3 is TGTGCCAGCAGTTGGGCAGGCGATCAAGAGACCCAGTACTTC.